These T cell receptor beta chains were read from a single sample in a study of blood T cells in healthy people across ages. TCRdb used MiXCR to reprocess the 5' RACE reads, holding one entry per CDR3 protein. Here the sample spans over a million distinct CDR3 sequences, approximately 43% being singletons. The sequencing input was blood. The receptors were gathered from a woman under 30 in good health. The CDR3 runs from the conserved cysteine through the conserved F or W. A D gene is named only where the DNA matches it firmly. Some rows have no size entry. The others give once, few or many, or a class for an expanded clone.

clone size | D gene | J gene | V gene | CDR3 protein | CDR3 DNA
- | - | TRBJ1-2 | TRBV7-2 | CASSSSGGPVRNHYGYTF | TGTGCCAGCAGCTCCAGTGGGGGTCCCGTGAGAAACCACTATGGCTACACCTTC
- | - | TRBJ2-5 | TRBV7-9 | CASSPTTEETQYF | TGTGCCAGCAGCCCCACGACAGAAGAGACCCAGTACTTC
- | - | TRBJ2-1 | TRBV11-2 | CASSLGRMQGFGNEQFF | TGTGCCAGCAGCTTAGGAAGGATGCAGGGATTTGGTAATGAGCAGTTCTTC
- | - | TRBJ2-2 | TRBV4-3 | CASSQGRFLGTGELFF | TGCGCCAGCAGCCAGGGTCGTTTCTTGGGGACCGGGGAGCTGTTTTTT
- | - | TRBJ2-1 | TRBV14 | CASSQDSDRDNEQFF | TGTGCCAGCAGCCAAGATTCGGACAGAGACAATGAGCAGTTCTTC
few | TRBD1 | TRBJ1-2 | TRBV20-1 | CSARTGQRSYGYTF | TGCAGTGCTAGGACGGGACAGAGAAGCTATGGCTACACCTTC
- | TRBD1 | TRBJ1-1 | TRBV7-2 | CASSKTGVAAFF | TGTGCCAGCAGCAAAACAGGGGTGGCAGCTTTCTTT
- | - | TRBJ2-7 | TRBV6-5 | CASSPEGSTWYEQYF | TGTGCCAGCAGTCCCGAAGGGAGCACCTGGTACGAGCAGTACTTC
once | TRBD1 | TRBJ2-7 | TRBV12-5 | CASGSQGGEQYF | TGTGCTAGTGGTTCACAGGGGGGCGAGCAGTACTTC
few | - | TRBJ2-1 | TRBV6-2/TRBV6-3 | CASRGTSRGHEQFF | TGTGCCAGCAGGGGGACGAGTAGAGGCCATGAGCAGTTCTTC
few | - | TRBJ2-7 | TRBV20-1 | CSAFFPGRVSYEQYF | TGCAGTGCTTTTTTCCCGGGACGGGTGTCCTACGAGCAGTACTTC
- | - | TRBJ2-3 | TRBV27 | CASTTLADGLTQYF | TGTGCCAGCACCACGCTAGCCGACGGACTTACGCAGTATTTT
- | - | TRBJ2-3 | TRBV4-3 | CASSQVQGTDTQYF | TGCGCCAGCAGCCAAGTTCAGGGCACAGATACGCAGTATTTT
- | TRBD1 | TRBJ2-1 | TRBV11-2 | CASNVRGHYNEQFF | TGTGCCAGCAACGTCAGGGGGCATTACAATGAGCAGTTCTTC
- | - | TRBJ1-5 | TRBV5-6 | CASSLAAGVQPQHF | TGTGCCAGCAGCTTGGCAGCAGGCGTCCAGCCCCAGCATTTT
- | - | TRBJ1-1 | TRBV12-3/TRBV12-4 | CASSLVIGEAFF | TGTGCCAGCAGTTTAGTTATAGGAGAAGCTTTCTTT
few | - | TRBJ2-7 | TRBV10-3 | CAISLGVGAYEQYF | TGTGCCATCAGCCTGGGGGTAGGGGCCTACGAGCAGTACTTC
- | - | TRBJ2-7 | TRBV4-3 | CASSQDVAGLSSYEQYF | TGCGCCAGTAGCCAAGATGTTGCAGGGCTAAGCTCCTACGAGCAGTACTTC
- | - | TRBJ1-5 | TRBV9 | CASSVGGISNQPQHF | TGTGCCAGCAGCGTAGGAGGGATTAGCAATCAGCCCCAGCATTTT
- | - | TRBJ2-7 | TRBV20-1 | CSARSTAFSYEQYF | TGCAGTGCTAGAAGTACAGCATTCTCCTACGAGCAGTACTTC
- | - | TRBJ1-5 | TRBV27 | CASSLDGHSNQPQHF | TGTGCCAGCAGTCTTGATGGCCATAGCAATCAGCCCCAGCATTTT
few | TRBD2 | TRBJ2-1 | TRBV20-1 | CSAPDRRGGIYNEQFF | TGCAGTGCTCCAGACCGACGGGGGGGGATCTACAATGAGCAGTTCTTC
- | - | TRBJ1-2 | TRBV6-2/TRBV6-3 | CASSSSARAGYTF | TGTGCCAGCAGTTCCTCGGCACGCGCGGGCTACACCTTC
few | TRBD1 | TRBJ2-3 | TRBV12-3/TRBV12-4 | CASSGQVLSTDTQYF | TGTGCCAGCAGTGGACAGGTTCTTAGCACAGATACGCAGTATTTT
once | TRBD1 | TRBJ1-5 | TRBV27 | CASSSPGQGAHQPQHF | TGTGCCAGCAGTTCTCCAGGACAGGGGGCCCATCAGCCCCAGCATTTT
- | TRBD1 | TRBJ1-2 | TRBV7-2 | CASSSWTGSFSGYTF | TGTGCCAGCAGCTCCTGGACAGGGTCTTTCAGTGGCTACACCTTC
- | TRBD2 | TRBJ2-3 | TRBV9 | CASSAFSGGALDTQYF | TGTGCCAGCAGCGCCTTTAGCGGGGGGGCTTTGGATACGCAGTATTTT
once | TRBD2 | TRBJ2-3 | TRBV7-2 | CASSLGLAGVSYTQYF | TGTGCCAGTAGCCTAGGACTAGCGGGGGTTAGCTATACGCAGTATTTT
- | - | TRBJ2-1 | TRBV30 | CAWSVKYEQFF | TGTGCCTGGAGTGTAAAGTATGAGCAGTTCTTC
few | - | TRBJ1-2 | TRBV21-1 | CASRLTVYGYTF | TGTGCCAGCCGATTGACTGTCTATGGCTACACCTTC
- | TRBD1 | TRBJ2-5 | TRBV28 | CASSPIDRDNEQYF | TGTGCCAGCAGTCCGATAGACAGGGACAATGAGCAGTACTTC
- | - | TRBJ2-7 | TRBV11-1 | CASSFGPPYEQYF | TGTGCCAGCAGCTTTGGTCCCCCCTACGAGCAGTACTTC
- | TRBD2 | TRBJ2-1 | TRBV20-1 | CSARGIAGGSSYNEQFF | TGCAGTGCCAGAGGCATAGCGGGAGGGAGCTCCTACAATGAGCAGTTCTTC
few | - | TRBJ2-7 | TRBV4-3 | CASSQDRPGPYEQYF | TGCGCCAGCAGCCAAGATCGGCCAGGCCCCTACGAGCAGTACTTC
- | - | TRBJ2-5 | TRBV4-1 | CASSQIIEETQYF | TGCGCCAGCAGCCAGATCATCGAGGAGACCCAGTACTTC
- | - | TRBJ2-7 | TRBV20-1 | CRARGGENEQYF | TGCAGGGCCCGAGGAGGGGAAAACGAGCAGTACTTC
- | - | TRBJ2-7 | TRBV25-1 | CASSRDPGQEQYF | TGTGCCAGCAGTAGAGACCCAGGGCAAGAGCAGTACTTC
once | TRBD2 | TRBJ2-1 | TRBV6-6 | CASLGLAERKQFF | TGTGCCAGCCTCGGACTAGCGGAGAGGAAGCAGTTCTTC
- | - | TRBJ1-4 | TRBV6-5 | CASGTTGPNEKLFF | TGTGCCAGCGGAACGACAGGTCCGAATGAAAAACTGTTTTTT
few | TRBD2 | TRBJ2-1 | TRBV4-1 | CASSQPLAGGTHEQFF | TGCGCCAGCAGCCAACCGCTAGCGGGGGGGACCCATGAGCAGTTCTTC
- | TRBD1 | TRBJ1-2 | TRBV30 | CAWSFSPGQRYGYTF | TGTGCCTGGAGCTTCTCCCCGGGACAGAGATATGGCTACACCTTC
- | TRBD2 | TRBJ2-1 | TRBV11-2 | CASSLMPGALSGGFSYNEQFF | TGTGCCAGCAGCTTAATGCCCGGTGCGCTTAGCGGGGGGTTCTCGTACAATGAGCAGTTCTTC
few | TRBD1 | TRBJ2-7 | TRBV12-3/TRBV12-4 | CASSLRPRDRVYEQYF | TGTGCCAGCAGTCTCCGACCCCGGGACAGGGTCTACGAGCAGTACTTC
few | - | TRBJ2-5 | TRBV24-1 | CATSGGQETQYF | TGTGCCACCAGTGGAGGCCAAGAGACCCAGTACTTC
- | TRBD2 | TRBJ2-7 | TRBV14 | CASSQRGVARSYEQYF | TGTGCCAGCAGCCAGCGGGGGGTCGCAAGATCCTACGAGCAGTACTTC
few | - | TRBJ1-1 | TRBV6-5 | CASTRGTEAFF | TGTGCCAGCACGCGCGGCACTGAAGCTTTCTTT
- | TRBD2 | TRBJ2-5 | TRBV9 | CASSVGPSGTQETQYF | TGTGCCAGCAGCGTAGGGCCTAGCGGGACACAAGAGACCCAGTACTTC
- | TRBD2 | TRBJ2-2 | TRBV29-1 | CSGSGRNTGELFF | TGCAGCGGTAGCGGGCGGAACACCGGGGAGCTGTTTTTT